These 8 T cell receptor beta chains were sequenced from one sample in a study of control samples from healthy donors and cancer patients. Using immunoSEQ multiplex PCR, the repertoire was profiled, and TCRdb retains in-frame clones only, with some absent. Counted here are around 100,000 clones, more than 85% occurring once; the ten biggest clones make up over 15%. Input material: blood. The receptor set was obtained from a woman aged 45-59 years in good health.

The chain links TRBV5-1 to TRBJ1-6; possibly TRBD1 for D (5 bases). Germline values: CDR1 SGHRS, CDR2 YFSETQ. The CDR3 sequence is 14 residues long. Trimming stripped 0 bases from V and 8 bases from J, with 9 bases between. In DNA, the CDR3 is TGCGCCAGCAGCTTGGGGGGGACGGATTCACCCCTCCACTTT. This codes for CASSLGGTDSPLHF.

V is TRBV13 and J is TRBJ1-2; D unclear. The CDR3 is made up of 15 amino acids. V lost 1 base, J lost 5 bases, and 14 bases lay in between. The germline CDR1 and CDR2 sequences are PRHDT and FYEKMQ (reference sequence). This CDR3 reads CASSLEILGGYGYTF. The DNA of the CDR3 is TGTGCCAGCAGCTTAGAAATTCTGGGAGGGTATGGCTACACCTTC.

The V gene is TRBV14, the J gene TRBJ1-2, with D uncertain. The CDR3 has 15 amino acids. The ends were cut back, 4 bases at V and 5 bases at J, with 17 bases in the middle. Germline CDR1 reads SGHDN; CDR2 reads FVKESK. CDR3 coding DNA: TGTGCCAGCAGCCCTCGGGCCTCCGCCGGATATGGCTACACCTTC. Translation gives CASSPRASAGYGYTF. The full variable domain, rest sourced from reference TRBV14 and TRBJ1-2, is EAGVTQFPSHSVIEKGQTVTLRCDPISGHDNLYWYRRVMGKEIKFLLHFVKESKQDESGMPNNRFLAERTGGTYSTLKVQPAELEDSGVYFCASSPRASAGYGYTFGSGTRLTVV.

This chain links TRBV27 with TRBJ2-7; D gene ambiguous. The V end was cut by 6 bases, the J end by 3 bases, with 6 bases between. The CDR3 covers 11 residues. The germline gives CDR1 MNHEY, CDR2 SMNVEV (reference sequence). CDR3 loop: CASRQNYEQYF. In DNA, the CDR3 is TGTGCCAGCAGGCAGAACTACGAGCAGTACTTC.

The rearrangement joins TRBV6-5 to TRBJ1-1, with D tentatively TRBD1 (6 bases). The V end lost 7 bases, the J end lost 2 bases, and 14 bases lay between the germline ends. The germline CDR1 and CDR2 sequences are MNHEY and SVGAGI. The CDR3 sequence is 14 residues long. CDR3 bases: TGTGCCAGCAATCCACAGGGTCAAAACACTGAAGCTTTCTTT. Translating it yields CASNPQGQNTEAFF.

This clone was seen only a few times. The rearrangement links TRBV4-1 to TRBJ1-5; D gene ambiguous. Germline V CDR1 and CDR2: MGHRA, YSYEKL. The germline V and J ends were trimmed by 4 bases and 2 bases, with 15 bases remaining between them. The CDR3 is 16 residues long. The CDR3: CASSPGAASRNQPQHF. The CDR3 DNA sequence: TGCGCCAGCAGCCCTGGTGCGGCGTCCCGCAATCAGCCCCAGCATTTT.

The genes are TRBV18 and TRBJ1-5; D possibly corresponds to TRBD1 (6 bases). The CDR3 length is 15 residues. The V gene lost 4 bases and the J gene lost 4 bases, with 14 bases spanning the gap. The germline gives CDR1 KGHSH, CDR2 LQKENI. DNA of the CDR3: TGTGCCAGCTCACAACAGGGACACTTAAATCAGCCCCAGCATTTT. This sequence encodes CASSQQGHLNQPQHF. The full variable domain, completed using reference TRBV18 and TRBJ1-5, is NAGVMQNPRHLVRRRGQEARLRCSPMKGHSHVYWYRQLPEEGLKFMVYLQKENIIDESGMPKERFSAEFPKEGPSILRIQQVVRGDSAAYFCASSQQGHLNQPQHFGDGTRLSIL.

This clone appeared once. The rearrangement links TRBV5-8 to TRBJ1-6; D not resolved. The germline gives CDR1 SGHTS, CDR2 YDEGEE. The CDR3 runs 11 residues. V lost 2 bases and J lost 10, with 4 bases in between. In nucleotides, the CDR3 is TGTGCCAGCAGCTTATACTCACCCCTCCACTTT. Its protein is CASSLYSPLHF.